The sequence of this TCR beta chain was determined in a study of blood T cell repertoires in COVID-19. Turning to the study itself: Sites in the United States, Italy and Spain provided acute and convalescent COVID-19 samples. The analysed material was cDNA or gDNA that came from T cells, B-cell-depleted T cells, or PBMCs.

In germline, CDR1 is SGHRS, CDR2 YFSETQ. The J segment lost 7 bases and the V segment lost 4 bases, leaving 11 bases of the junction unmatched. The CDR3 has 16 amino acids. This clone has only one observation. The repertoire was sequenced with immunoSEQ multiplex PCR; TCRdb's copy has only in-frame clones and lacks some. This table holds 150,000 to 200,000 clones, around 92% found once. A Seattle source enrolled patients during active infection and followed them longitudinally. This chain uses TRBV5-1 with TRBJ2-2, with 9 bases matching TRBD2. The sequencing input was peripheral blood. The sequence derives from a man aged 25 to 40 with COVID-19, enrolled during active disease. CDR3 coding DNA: TGCGCCAGCAGCCACCCCTCTAGCGGGGCGGGCGGGGAGCTGTTTTTT. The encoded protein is CASSHPSSGAGGELFF.